Reported below is one TCR beta chain. The CDR3 is 16 residues long. Germline V gene sequence: CDR1 DFQATT, CDR2 SNEGSKA (reference sequence). The V gene lost 3 bases and the J gene lost 2 bases, with 17 bases spanning the gap. The entry originates in a study of control samples from healthy donors and cancer patients. Repertoires were generated with immunoSEQ multiplex PCR, while TCRdb's copy carries only in-frame clones and drops some. In the table there are 50,000 to 55,000 clones, around 90% of which are singletons. What was sequenced was PBMCs. The chain combines TRBV20-1 with TRBJ2-1; tentatively, D is TRBD2 (5 bases). The clonotype was recovered from a man aged 35 to 55 with colorectal cancer. The CDR3 here is CSASLLVWATYNEQFF. Here the CDR3 DNA reads TGCAGTGCTAGTCTACTAGTCTGGGCCACCTACAATGAGCAGTTCTTC.